This entry lists 19 T cell receptor beta chains sequenced from one sample in a study of blood T cell repertoires in COVID-19. Here immunoSEQ multiplex PCR was the method, and the copy in TCRdb shows in-frame clones only, minus some. Among about 290,000 clones listed, approximately 80% were seen once. Sequences were obtained from peripheral blood. These receptors all stem from a woman aged 45-60 years with active or convalescent COVID-19.

The chain has TRBV6-1 and TRBJ2-7; D gene uncertain. The germline gives CDR1 MNHNS, CDR2 SASEGT. The CDR3 runs to 14 residues. V dropped 3 bases and J dropped 3 bases, with 12 bases sitting between them. In nucleotides, the CDR3 is TGTGCCAGCAGTGATAATTCCCGGTTCTACGAGCAGTACTTC. Translated, it gives CASSDNSRFYEQYF.

The chain uses TRBV3-1 (or the pseudogene TRBV3-2) and TRBJ2-7, with D possibly TRBD2 on 6 matching bases. CDR1 LGHDT and CDR2 YNNKEL come from the germline V gene (reference sequence). Trimming took off 9 bases at V and 1 base at J, with 19 bases between the two ends. CDR3 length: 15 residues. The CDR3 DNA follows: TGTGCCAGTTCGGTGTCGGTGGCGGGGTCCTACGAGCAGTACTTC. Its translation: CASSVSVAGSYEQYF.

The chain links TRBV10-2 to TRBJ1-2; perhaps TRBD1 as D (5 bases). Trimming stripped 10 bases from V and 7 bases from J, with 16 bases between. The CDR3 has 12 amino acids. Per germline, CDR1 WSHSY and CDR2 SAAADI. The CDR3: CATSDRSRGYTF. The DNA for the CDR3 is TGCGCCACTTCCGACAGATCGCGTGGCTACACCTTC.

The chain uses TRBV7-8 and TRBJ2-1; D remains unclear. The CDR3 has 15 amino acids. Germline V CDR1 and CDR2: SGHVS, FQNEAQ. Trimming took off 5 bases at V and 1 base at J, with 12 bases between the two ends. CDR3 DNA: TGTGCCAGCAGCCCGAGGCGGATATCCTACAATGAGCAGTTCTTC. Its protein is CASSPRRISYNEQFF.

This chain uses TRBV2 with TRBJ2-2; D gene unclear. The ends were cut back, 6 bases at V and 1 base at J, with 12 bases in the middle. The CDR3 covers 15 residues. The germline CDR1 and CDR2 sequences are SNHLY and FYNNEI. The CDR3, as DNA: TGTGCCAGCAGGGATCGGCGCGGGAACACCGGGGAGCTGTTTTTT. It is translated as CASRDRRGNTGELFF.

The gene calls are TRBV3-1 (or the pseudogene TRBV3-2) and TRBJ2-3, with D unclear. Trimming removed 4 bases at V and 5 bases at J, with 10 bases between. The CDR3 is 13 residues long. CDR1 is LGHDT and CDR2 is YNNKEL in the germline V gene (reference sequence). CDR3 nucleotides: TGTGCCAGCAGCCCTCTCCTGCGAGATACGCAGTATTTT. It is translated as CASSPLLRDTQYF.

The chain has TRBV4-2 and TRBJ2-7; 14 bases line up with TRBD2. The junction had 4 bases not matched to a gene; V was cut back by 4 bases and J by 5 bases. The CDR3 sequence is 15 residues long. Looked up from germline, CDR1 is LGHNA and CDR2 is YNFKEQ. The CDR3 sequence is CASSRGGLAGDEQYF. The CDR3 DNA reads as TGTGCCAGCAGCCGGGGGGGACTAGCGGGAGACGAGCAGTACTTC.

The chain is built from TRBV7-6 and TRBJ2-6; TRBD2 might be the D (5 bases). This CDR3 spans 17 amino acids. Looked up from germline, CDR1 is SGHVS and CDR2 is FNYEAQ. The V and J ends lost 5 bases and 0 bases respectively, with 14 bases between them. The CDR3 spells CASSRFHRGSGANVLTF. The CDR3 DNA reads as TGTGCCAGCAGCCGATTCCACCGGGGCTCTGGGGCCAACGTCCTGACTTTC.

V gene TRBV30 combines with J gene TRBJ2-1, with TRBD1 as a possible D gene (5 bases). The germline V gene has CDR1 GTSNPN and CDR2 SVGIG (reference sequence). The CDR3 covers 14 residues. V lost 0 bases, J lost 7 bases, and 13 bases lay in between. The DNA for the CDR3 is TGTGCCTGGAGTGTGGGGCGCCCGGTGAATGAGCAGTTCTTC. Protein sequence: CAWSVGRPVNEQFF.

The chain couples TRBV12-5 to TRBJ1-2, with D possibly being TRBD1 (6 bases). V lost 6 bases, J lost 5 bases, and 22 bases lay in between. In germline, CDR1 is LGHNT, CDR2 FRNRAP. The length of the CDR3 is 16 residues. CDR3: CASGPNGGPAVYGYTF. The CDR3 DNA follows: TGTGCTAGTGGCCCGAACGGGGGGCCGGCCGTGTATGGCTACACCTTC.

V gene TRBV7-9 combines with J gene TRBJ2-7, with 9 bases identical to TRBD1. Germline values: CDR1 SEHNR, CDR2 FQNEAQ (reference sequence). The CDR3 consists of 15 residues. With V trimmed by 4 bases and J by 0 bases, 4 bases remained unmatched. The CDR3 region has the DNA TGTGCCAGCAGCTCCGACAGGGGGGGCTCCTACGAGCAGTACTTC. Protein product: CASSSDRGGSYEQYF.

A remark on this clone: A single base separates this from a much larger clone, so it may be a read error. V and J are TRBV18 and TRBJ2-7; 9 nucleotides match TRBD2. This CDR3 spans 15 amino acids. Germline V gives CDR1 KGHSH, CDR2 LQKENI. With 1 base clipped from V and 2 bases from J, the junction kept 3 bases outside the gene matches. The CDR3 DNA sequence: TGTGCCAGCTCACCACTCCTAGCGGGGACCTACGAGCAGTACTTC. This translates into CASSPLLAGTYEQYF.

The chain has TRBV11-1 and TRBJ2-7; D perhaps matches TRBD2 (6 bases). Trimming cost V 4 bases and J 3 bases, with 19 bases left between them. The CDR3 totals 16 residues. Looked up from germline, CDR1 is SGHAT and CDR2 is FQDESV (reference sequence). This CDR3 reads CASSSFRASDDYEQYF. CDR3 sequence (DNA): TGTGCCAGCAGCTCTTTCAGGGCTAGCGACGACTACGAGCAGTACTTC.

CDR3 residues: CAISESRNSYYGYTF. CDR3 bases: TGTGCCATCAGTGAGTCCCGTAACTCCTACTATGGCTACACCTTC. The chain employs TRBV10-3 and TRBJ1-2, with no clear D. The germline V gene has CDR1 ENHRY and CDR2 SYGVKD. There are 15 residues in the CDR3. V was pared by 0 bases and J by 3 bases, with 11 bases between.

The gene calls are TRBV7-2 and TRBJ2-7, with D perhaps TRBD2 (5 bases). The CDR3 loop spans 12 amino acids. CDR1 and CDR2 (germline): SGHTA, FQGNSA. V shed 5 bases and J shed 7 bases, with 12 bases lying between them. The CDR3 reads CASSRTGREQYF. In DNA, the CDR3 is TGTGCCAGCAGCCGGACGGGGAGAGAGCAGTACTTC.

The CDR3 protein is CASATGLKYGYTF. The CDR3 DNA reads TGTGCCAGCGCAACAGGGCTAAAGTATGGCTACACCTTC. This sequence joins TRBV19 and TRBJ1-2; tentatively, D is TRBD1 (6 bases). The CDR3 is made up of 13 amino acids. V shed 9 bases and J shed 5 bases, with 16 bases lying between them. Germline assignment: CDR1 LNHDA and CDR2 SQIVND (reference sequence).

The count of this clone is one. J is TRBJ2-3 and V is TRBV5-6; 8 bases agree with TRBD1. Germline loops: CDR1 SGHDT, CDR2 YYEEEE. Unmatched junction bases numbered 9, after V lost 8 bases and J lost 4 bases. CDR3 length: 14 amino acids. The CDR3 reads CASDRGLSSDTQYF. The CDR3 DNA reads TGTGCCAGTGACAGGGGCCTTAGCTCAGATACGCAGTATTTT.

This sequence joins TRBV27 and TRBJ2-7; 9 nucleotides agree with TRBD2. The CDR3 runs to 15 residues. V gave up 4 bases and J gave up 1 base; unmatched junction bases: 5. Germline-derived CDR1 and CDR2 are MNHEY and SMNVEV (reference sequence). CDR3 bases: TGTGCCAGCAGTTCCCCAACTAGCGGGTCCTACGAGCAGTACTTC. Its protein is CASSSPTSGSYEQYF.

The V and J genes are TRBV27 and TRBJ1-3, with 7 bases identical to TRBD1. This CDR3 has 13 amino acids. CDR1 is MNHEY, CDR2 SMNVEV, per germline (reference sequence). V shed 9 bases, J shed 2 bases, and the junction held 4 bases outside the gene matches. Here the CDR3 DNA reads TGTGCCAGTGCCGGGACAGCTGGAAACACCATATATTTT. It codes for CASAGTAGNTIYF.